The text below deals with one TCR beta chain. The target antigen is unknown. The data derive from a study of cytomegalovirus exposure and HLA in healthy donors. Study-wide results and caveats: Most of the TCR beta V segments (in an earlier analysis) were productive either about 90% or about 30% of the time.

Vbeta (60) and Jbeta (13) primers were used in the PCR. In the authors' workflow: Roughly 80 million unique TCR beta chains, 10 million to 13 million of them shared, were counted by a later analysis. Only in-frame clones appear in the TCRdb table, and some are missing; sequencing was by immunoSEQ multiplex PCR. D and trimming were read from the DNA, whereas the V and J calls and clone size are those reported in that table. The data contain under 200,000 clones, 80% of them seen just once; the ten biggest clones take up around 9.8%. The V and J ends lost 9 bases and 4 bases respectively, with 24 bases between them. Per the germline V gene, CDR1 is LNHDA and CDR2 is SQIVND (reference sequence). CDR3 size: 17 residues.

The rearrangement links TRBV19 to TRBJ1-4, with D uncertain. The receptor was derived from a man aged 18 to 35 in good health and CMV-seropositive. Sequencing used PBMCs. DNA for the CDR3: TGTGCCAGCACACCTTCAACAGTCCTGCGTAGTAATGAAAAACTGTTTTTT. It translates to CASTPSTVLRSNEKLFF.